This record looks at one TCR beta chain sequence and its context. The V gene lost 6 bases and the J gene lost 4 bases, with 10 bases spanning the gap. The CDR3 loop spans 13 amino acids. Germline-derived CDR1 and CDR2 are MNHEY and SVGAGI. This sample was included in a study of radiotherapy plus CTLA-4 blockade in lung cancer. The protocol was immunoSEQ multiplex PCR, while the TCRdb copy is restricted to in-frame clones and leaves out a portion. This sample has about 84,000 clones, with about 78% found just once. The sample in question was peripheral blood, obtained from a patient treated with radiotherapy plus ipilimumab. This chain connects TRBV6-5 to TRBJ1-5; D is unclear. The source is a human donor with non-small cell lung cancer that progressed on radiotherapy plus ipilimumab. CDR3 loop: CASSTASNQPQHF. In nucleotides, the CDR3 is TGTGCCAGCAGCACAGCGTCGAATCAGCCCCAGCATTTT.